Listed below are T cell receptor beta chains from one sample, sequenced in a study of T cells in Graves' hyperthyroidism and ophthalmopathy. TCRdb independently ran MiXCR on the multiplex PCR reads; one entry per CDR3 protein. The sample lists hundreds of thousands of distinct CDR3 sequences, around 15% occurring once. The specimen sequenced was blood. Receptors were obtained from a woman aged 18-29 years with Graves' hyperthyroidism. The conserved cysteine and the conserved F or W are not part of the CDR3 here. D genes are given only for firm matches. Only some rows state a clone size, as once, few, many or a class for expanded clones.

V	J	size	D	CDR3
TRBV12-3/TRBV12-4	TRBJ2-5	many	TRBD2	ASSTRTSTQETQY
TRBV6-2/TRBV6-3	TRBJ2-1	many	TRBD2	ASRLSGRYNEQF
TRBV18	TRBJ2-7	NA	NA	ASARGLSYEQY
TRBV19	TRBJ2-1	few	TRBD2	ASSIQLAGVNEQF
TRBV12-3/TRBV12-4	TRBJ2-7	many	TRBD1	ASSRGQGYEQY
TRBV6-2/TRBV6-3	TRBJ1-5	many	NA	ASSYSKRRAESNQPQH
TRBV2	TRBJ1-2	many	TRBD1	ASSPDRANYGYT
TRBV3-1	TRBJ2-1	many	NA	ASSQGLEFYNEQF
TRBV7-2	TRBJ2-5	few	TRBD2	ASSLGPLIAAGRGETQY
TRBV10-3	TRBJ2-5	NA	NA	AISESLAVGQETQY
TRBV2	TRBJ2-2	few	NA	ASSDKRRITGGELF
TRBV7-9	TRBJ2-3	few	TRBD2	ASSLGTLTGTSGRGDTQY
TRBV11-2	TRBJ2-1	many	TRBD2	ASSLAGTSGSYEQF
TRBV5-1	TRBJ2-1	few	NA	ASSFGAGSHNEQF
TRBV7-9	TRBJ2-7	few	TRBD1	ASSLLGTANEQY
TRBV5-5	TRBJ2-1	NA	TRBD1	ASSFSNRGLGAYNEQF
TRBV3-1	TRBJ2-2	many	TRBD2	ASSLSGRDTGELF
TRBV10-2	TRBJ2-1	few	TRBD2	ASRYSSGEEQF
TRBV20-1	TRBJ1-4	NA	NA	SAHAWEKLF
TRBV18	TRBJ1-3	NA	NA	ASSRLAMLGNTIY
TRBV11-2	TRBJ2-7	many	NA	ASSFSVSGSYEQY
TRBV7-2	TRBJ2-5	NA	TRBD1	ASSDTGGETQY
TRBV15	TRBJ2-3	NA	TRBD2	ATSLGASGSHTDTQY
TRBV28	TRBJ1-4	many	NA	ASSLEQGSNEKLF
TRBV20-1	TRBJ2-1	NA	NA	SARDRFGSSYNEQF
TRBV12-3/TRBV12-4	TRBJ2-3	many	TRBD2	ASSPLVWREGLIGTDTQY
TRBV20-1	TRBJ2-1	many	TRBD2	SARDLASGIINEQF
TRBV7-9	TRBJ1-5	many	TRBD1	ASSLGQTGADQPQH
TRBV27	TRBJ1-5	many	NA	ASSFVALYSNQPQH
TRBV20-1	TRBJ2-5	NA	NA	SASQFSWETQY
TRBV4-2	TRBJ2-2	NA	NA	ASSQDTGLAGELF
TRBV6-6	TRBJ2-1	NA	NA	ASSYGWIDEQF
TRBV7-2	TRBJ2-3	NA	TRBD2	ASSPTGTTSTDTQY
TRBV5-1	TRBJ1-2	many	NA	ASSPTTGPGYGYT
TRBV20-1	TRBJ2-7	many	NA	SAEVLVGEQY
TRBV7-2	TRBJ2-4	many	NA	ASSLASLNIQY
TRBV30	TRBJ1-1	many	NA	AWALGSTEAF
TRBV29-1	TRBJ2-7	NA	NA	SVTAKVDAYEQY
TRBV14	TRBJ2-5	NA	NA	ASSQEQGIGFQETQY
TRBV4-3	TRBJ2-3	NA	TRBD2	ASSQDSRLAGGPGTDTQY
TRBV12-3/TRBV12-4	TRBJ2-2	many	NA	ASSFGGWGRITGELF
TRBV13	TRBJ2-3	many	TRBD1	ASSLTWDRGTDTQY
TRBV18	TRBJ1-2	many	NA	ASSPPSRPDGSGYT
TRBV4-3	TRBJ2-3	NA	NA	ASSQADGDPSTDTQY
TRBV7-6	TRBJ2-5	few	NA	ASSYEGGLETQY
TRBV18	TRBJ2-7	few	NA	ASSPPRRPGHLTTYEQY
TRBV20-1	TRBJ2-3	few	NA	SAKISGRWTDTQY
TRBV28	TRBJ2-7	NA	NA	ASRNPTGILEQY
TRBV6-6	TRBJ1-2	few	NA	ASSYSGTHANYGYT
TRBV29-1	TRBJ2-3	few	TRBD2	SVVRLGGTSGATDTQY
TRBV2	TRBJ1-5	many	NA	ASSEAQREQH
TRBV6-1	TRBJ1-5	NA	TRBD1	ASSKDRSNNQPQH
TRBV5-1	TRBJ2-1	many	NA	ASSLEGSYNEQF
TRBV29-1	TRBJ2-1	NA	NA	SVELYSTYNEQF
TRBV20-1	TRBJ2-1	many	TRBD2	SAGGGTSGNEQF
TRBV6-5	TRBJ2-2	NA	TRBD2	ASSYLQREYGELF
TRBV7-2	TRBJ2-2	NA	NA	ASSELATANTGELF